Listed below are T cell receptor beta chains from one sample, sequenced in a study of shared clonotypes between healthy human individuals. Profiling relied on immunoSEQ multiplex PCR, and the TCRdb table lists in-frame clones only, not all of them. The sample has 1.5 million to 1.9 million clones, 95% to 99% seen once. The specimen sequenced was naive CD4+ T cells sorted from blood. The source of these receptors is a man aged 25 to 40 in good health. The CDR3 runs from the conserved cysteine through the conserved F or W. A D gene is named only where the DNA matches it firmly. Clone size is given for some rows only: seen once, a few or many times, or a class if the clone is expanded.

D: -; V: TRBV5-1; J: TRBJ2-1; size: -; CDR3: CASSVQGLGIDNEQFF; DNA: TGCGCCAGCAGCGTTCAAGGGCTAGGGATTGATAATGAGCAGTTCTTC
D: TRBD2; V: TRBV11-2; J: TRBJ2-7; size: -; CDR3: CASSLVGRGREIF; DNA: TGTGCCAGCAGCTTAGTCGGCCGCGGGAGAGAAATTTTC
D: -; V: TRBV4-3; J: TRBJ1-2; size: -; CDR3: CASSQGGLPNYGYTF; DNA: TGCGCCAGCAGCCAAGGAGGCCTTCCTAACTATGGCTACACCTTC
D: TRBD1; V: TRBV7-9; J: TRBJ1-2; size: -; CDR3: CASSSPGQHGYTF; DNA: TGTGCCAGCAGCAGTCCGGGACAGCATGGCTACACCTTC
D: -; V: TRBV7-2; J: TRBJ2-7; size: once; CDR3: CASSLEAGSSYEQYF; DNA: TGTGCCAGCAGCTTAGAGGCGGGGTCATCCTACGAGCAGTACTTC
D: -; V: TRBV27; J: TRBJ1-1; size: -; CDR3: CASRPGGNTEAFF; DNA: TGTGCCAGCAGGCCGGGAGGAAACACTGAAGCTTTCTTT
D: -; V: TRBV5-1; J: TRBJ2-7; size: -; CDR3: CASSLDLKRRITEQYF; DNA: TGCGCCAGCAGCTTGGACTTGAAGAGGAGGATTACCGAGCAGTACTTC
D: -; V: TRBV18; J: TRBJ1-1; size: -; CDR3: CASSPLDRNTEAFF; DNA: TGTGCCAGCTCACCCCTGGACAGGAACACTGAAGCTTTCTTT
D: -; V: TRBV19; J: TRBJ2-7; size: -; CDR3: CASSARGGLNGEQYF; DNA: TGTGCCAGTAGTGCCCGCGGAGGGCTCAATGGCGAGCAGTACTTC
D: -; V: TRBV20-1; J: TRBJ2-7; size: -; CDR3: CSARLRYEQYF; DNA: TGCAGTGCTAGGCTACGCTACGAGCAGTACTTC
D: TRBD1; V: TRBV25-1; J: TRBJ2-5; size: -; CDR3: CASSGTGTKTQYF; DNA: TGTGCCAGCAGTGGGACAGGGACGAAGACCCAGTACTTC
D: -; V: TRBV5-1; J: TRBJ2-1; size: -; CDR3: CASSIDIPYNEQFF; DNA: TGCGCCAGCAGCATTGACATTCCCTACAATGAGCAGTTCTTC
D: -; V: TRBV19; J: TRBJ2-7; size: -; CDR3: CASSIASTSGLYEQYF; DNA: TGTGCCAGTAGTATCGCTAGCACCTCGGGTCTTTACGAGCAGTACTTC
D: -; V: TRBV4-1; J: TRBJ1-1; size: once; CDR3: CASSHQGPPLNTEAFF; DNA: TGCGCCAGCAGCCACCAAGGACCACCCTTGAACACTGAAGCTTTCTTT
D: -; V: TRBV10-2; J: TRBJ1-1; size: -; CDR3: CASSELPYTEAFF; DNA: TGCGCCAGCAGTGAGCTCCCCTATACTGAAGCTTTCTTT
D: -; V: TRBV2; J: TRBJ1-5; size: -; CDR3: CASSRQVSNQPQHF; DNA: TGTGCCAGCAGTCGACAGGTTAGCAATCAGCCCCAGCATTTT
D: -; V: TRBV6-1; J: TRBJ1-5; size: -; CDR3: CASSNRQAQNQPQHF; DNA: TGTGCCAGCAGTAACCGACAGGCCCAAAATCAGCCCCAGCATTTT
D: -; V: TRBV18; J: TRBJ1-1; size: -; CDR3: CASSPTKGYTEAFF; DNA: TGTGCCAGCTCACCAACAAAGGGTTACACTGAAGCTTTCTTT
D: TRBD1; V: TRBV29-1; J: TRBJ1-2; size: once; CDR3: CSVEDGDRFYGYTF; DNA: TGCAGCGTTGAAGATGGGGACAGGTTCTATGGCTACACCTTC
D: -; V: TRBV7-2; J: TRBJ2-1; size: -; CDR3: CASSKIEAVTRFF; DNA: TGTGCCAGCAGCAAAATTGAGGCTGTAACCCGCTTCTTC
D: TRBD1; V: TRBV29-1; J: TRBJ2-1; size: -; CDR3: CSVGQGAGNEQFF; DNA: TGCAGCGTTGGTCAGGGGGCAGGAAATGAGCAGTTCTTC
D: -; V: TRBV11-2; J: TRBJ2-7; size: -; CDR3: CASSFSPQMGAGGLEQYF; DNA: TGTGCCAGCAGCTTTTCTCCCCAGATGGGGGCGGGCGGACTCGAGCAGTACTTC
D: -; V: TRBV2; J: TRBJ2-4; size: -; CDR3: CASSSGSTAKNIQYF; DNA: TGTGCCAGCAGTTCAGGGTCGACAGCCAAAAACATTCAGTACTTC
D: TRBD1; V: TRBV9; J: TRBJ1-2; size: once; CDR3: CASSVPQGTGYTF; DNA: TGTGCCAGCAGCGTACCACAGGGGACTGGCTACACCTTC
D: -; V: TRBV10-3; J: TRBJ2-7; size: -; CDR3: CAISANHEQYF; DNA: TGTGCCATCAGTGCCAACCACGAGCAGTACTTC
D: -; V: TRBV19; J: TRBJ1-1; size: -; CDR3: CASSIRETEAFF; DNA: TGTGCCAGTAGTATCCGGGAGACTGAAGCTTTCTTT
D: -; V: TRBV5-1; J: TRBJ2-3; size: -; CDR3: CASSSDFTSGDTQYF; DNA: TGCGCCAGCAGCTCCGATTTCACCTCAGGGGATACGCAGTATTTT
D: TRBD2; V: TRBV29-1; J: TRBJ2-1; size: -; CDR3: CSPWARSSGSRYNEQFF; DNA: TGCAGCCCATGGGCGCGTTCGAGCGGGAGTCGCTACAATGAGCAGTTCTTC
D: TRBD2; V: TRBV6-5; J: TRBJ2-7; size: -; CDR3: CASRGKREGDDEQYF; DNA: TGTGCCAGCAGGGGGAAGCGGGAGGGCGACGACGAGCAGTACTTC
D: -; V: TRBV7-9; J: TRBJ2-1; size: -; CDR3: CASSLAAMGGPSSYNEQFF; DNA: TGTGCCAGCAGCTTAGCAGCAATGGGGGGGCCGAGCTCCTACAATGAGCAGTTCTTC
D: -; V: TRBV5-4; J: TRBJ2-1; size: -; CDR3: CATGRVHNEQFF; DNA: TGTGCCACGGGCCGGGTGCACAATGAGCAGTTCTTC
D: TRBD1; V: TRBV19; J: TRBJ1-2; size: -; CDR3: CASSPDRGGGYTF; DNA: TGTGCCAGTAGTCCCGACAGGGGGGGCGGCTACACCTTC
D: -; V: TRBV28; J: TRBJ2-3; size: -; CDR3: CASSLPTGEDTQYF; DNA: TGTGCCAGCAGCCTCCCCACGGGGGAAGATACGCAGTATTTT
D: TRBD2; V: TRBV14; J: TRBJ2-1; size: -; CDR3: CASSQEEGLAGANEQFF; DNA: TGTGCCAGCAGCCAAGAGGAAGGACTAGCGGGAGCTAATGAGCAGTTCTTC
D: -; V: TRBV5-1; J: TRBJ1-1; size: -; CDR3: CASSLDGGRGNTEAFF; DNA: TGCGCCAGCAGCTTGGATGGGGGCAGGGGAAACACTGAAGCTTTCTTT
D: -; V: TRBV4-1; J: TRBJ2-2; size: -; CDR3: CASSQEGGLTGELFF; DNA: TGCGCCAGCAGCCAAGAAGGAGGGCTCACCGGGGAGCTGTTTTTT
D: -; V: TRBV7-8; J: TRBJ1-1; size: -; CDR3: CASSRGPDTGEAFF; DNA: TGTGCCAGCAGCCGCGGGCCGGACACGGGTGAAGCTTTCTTT
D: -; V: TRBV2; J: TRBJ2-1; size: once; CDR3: CASSMRPTYNEQFF; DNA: TGTGCCAGCAGTATGCGGCCAACTTACAATGAGCAGTTCTTC
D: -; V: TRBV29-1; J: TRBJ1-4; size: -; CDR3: CSSTAGSGEKLFF; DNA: TGCAGCTCAACTGCAGGGTCGGGTGAAAAACTGTTTTTT
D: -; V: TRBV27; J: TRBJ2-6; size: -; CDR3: CASSSPGRSSGANVLTF; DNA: TGTGCCAGCAGTTCTCCAGGGCGAAGCTCTGGGGCCAACGTCCTGACTTTC
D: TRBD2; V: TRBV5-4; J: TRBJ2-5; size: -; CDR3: CASSLNSGKEVTQYF; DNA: TGTGCCAGCAGCTTGAATAGCGGGAAGGAAGTGACCCAGTACTTC
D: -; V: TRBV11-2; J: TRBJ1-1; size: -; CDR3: CASSFNAPSEAFF; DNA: TGTGCCAGCAGCTTTAACGCCCCCTCTGAAGCTTTCTTT
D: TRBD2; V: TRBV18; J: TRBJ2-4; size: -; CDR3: CASSPGTNGDIQYF; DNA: TGTGCCAGCTCACCCGGGACTAACGGGGACATTCAGTACTTC
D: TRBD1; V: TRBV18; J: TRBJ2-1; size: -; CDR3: CASSHRDRYNEQFF; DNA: TGTGCCAGCTCGCACCGGGACAGATACAATGAGCAGTTCTTC
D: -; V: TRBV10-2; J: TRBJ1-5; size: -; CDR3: CASSESGGNQPQHF; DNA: TGCGCCAGCAGTGAGTCGGGGGGCAATCAGCCCCAGCATTTT
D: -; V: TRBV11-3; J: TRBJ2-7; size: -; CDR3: CASSLKGGEQYF; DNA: TGTGCCAGCAGCCTAAAAGGGGGGGAGCAGTACTTC
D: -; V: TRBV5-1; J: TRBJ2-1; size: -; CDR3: CASTSIASSYNEQFF; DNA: TGCGCCAGCACCTCTATAGCGTCCTCCTACAATGAGCAGTTCTTC
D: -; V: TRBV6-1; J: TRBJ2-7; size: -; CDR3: CASSTGLTSLFSDF; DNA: TGTGCCAGCAGTACGGGACTGACTTCTTTGTTCTCGGACTTC
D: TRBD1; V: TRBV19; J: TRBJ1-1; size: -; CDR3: CASSRQGMNTEAFF; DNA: TGTGCCAGTAGTAGACAGGGAATGAACACTGAAGCTTTCTTT
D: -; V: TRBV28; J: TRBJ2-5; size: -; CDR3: CASRGTATGGVSRGAQYF; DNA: TGTGCCAGCAGGGGGACAGCCACAGGCGGAGTGTCTCGCGGGGCCCAGTACTTC
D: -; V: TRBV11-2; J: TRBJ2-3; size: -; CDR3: CASSLTRGVDTQYF; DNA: TGTGCCAGCAGCTTAACTCGGGGTGTGGATACGCAGTATTTT
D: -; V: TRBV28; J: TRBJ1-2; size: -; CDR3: CASSSGGGIIGGYTF; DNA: TGTGCCAGCAGTTCAGGAGGTGGGATCATCGGTGGCTACACCTTC
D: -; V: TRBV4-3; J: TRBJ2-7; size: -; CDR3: CASSQVWDTTYEQYF; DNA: TGCGCCAGCAGCCAAGTTTGGGACACCACCTACGAGCAGTACTTC